The present T cell receptor beta chain was sequenced within a study of technical replicates of blood from four donors. Sequencing used immunoSEQ multiplex PCR; TCRdb keeps in-frame clones, though not all of them. The sample yields tens of thousands of clones, around 94% seen once. The CDR3 consists of 14 residues. From germline, CDR1 is MNHEY and CDR2 SMNVEV (reference sequence). V lost 6 bases to trimming and J lost 0 bases, with 12 bases between them. This clone was seen only once. The clonotype originates from a human donor in good health. V and J are TRBV27 and TRBJ2-7; D is undetermined. Sequenced: T cells isolated from PBMCs. The CDR3 is CASRKQLSSYEQYF. CDR3 in DNA: TGTGCCAGCAGGAAACAGCTAAGCTCCTACGAGCAGTACTTC.